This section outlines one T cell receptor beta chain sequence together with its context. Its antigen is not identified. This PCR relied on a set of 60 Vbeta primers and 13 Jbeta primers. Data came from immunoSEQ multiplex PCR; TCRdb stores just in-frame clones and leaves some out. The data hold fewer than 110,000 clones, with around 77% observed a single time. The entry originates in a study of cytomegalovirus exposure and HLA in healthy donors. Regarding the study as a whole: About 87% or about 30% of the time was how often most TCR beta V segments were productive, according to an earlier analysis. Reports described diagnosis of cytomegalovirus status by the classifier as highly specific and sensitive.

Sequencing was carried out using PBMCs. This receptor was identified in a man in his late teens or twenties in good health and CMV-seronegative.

CDR3 in DNA: TGTGCCAGCAGCCCTCCGGGACTCGGGGAGACCCAGTACTTC. Protein sequence: CASSPPGLGETQYF. V gene TRBV7-9 combines with J gene TRBJ2-5, with D perhaps matching TRBD2 (6 bases). The germline V and J ends were trimmed by 5 bases and 5 bases, with 15 bases remaining between them. This CDR3 region has 14 residues. Germline CDR1 SEHNR, CDR2 FQNEAQ (reference sequence).